This TCR beta chain is drawn from a study of Ad26.COV2.S vaccination and SARS-CoV-2 variants. Overall study context: Administration of Ad26.COV2.S was intramuscular, either once or twice 56 days apart.

Clones were sequenced by immunoSEQ multiplex PCR, and TCRdb holds only the in-frame ones, with some missing. The sample contains hundreds of thousands of clones, roughly 87% of which appear only once. On this clone: The target antigen is unknown.

The study's findings and limits: Among vaccine recipients, spike-specific TCR breadth exceeded that of placebo recipients. Total T cell responses were possibly underestimated by TCR breadth and depth analyses.

This sample's treatment: around 19 received Ad26.COV2.S at low or high dose, single or two shots; several received placebo; per-sample allocation not given. Day 63 after the first injection of vaccine or placebo was the sampling time. An adult donor aged 18-55 years was enrolled in Boston. This CDR3 has 16 amino acids. Germline CDR1 is SEHNR and CDR2 is FQNEAQ (reference sequence). V lost 7 bases and J lost 4; bases outside the gene matches: 10. The origin of this receptor is a person aged 18 to 65 who received the Ad26.COV2.S COVID-19 vaccine or a placebo. The specimen comprised peripheral blood, sampled in a trial of Ad26.COV2.S vaccine versus placebo. The rearrangement uses TRBV7-9 and TRBJ2-3; 11 nucleotides line up with TRBD1. The CDR3 loop reads CASIKRPGQGADTQYF. The DNA for the CDR3 is TGTGCCAGCATAAAGAGGCCGGGACAGGGGGCAGATACGCAGTATTTT.